Listed below are T cell receptor beta chains from one sample, sequenced in a study of blood T cell repertoires in COVID-19. Clones were read by immunoSEQ multiplex PCR, and TCRdb kept only the in-frame ones, dropping some. Seen here are under 500,000 clones, roughly 87% observed once, and the top ten hold about 2.1%. The specimen was PBMCs or T cells enriched from blood (not recorded which). The receptor set was obtained from a woman between 18 and 30 years old with acute COVID-19. Both conserved end residues are part of each CDR3. Each record gives: V gene, J gene, D gene, clone size, CDR3 DNA, CDR3 protein. The D gene is left open where the match is weak. The size entry is marked missing in some rows and otherwise reads once, few, many or a size class.

TRBV7-8,TRBJ1-1,.,once,TGTGCCAGCAGCTTAGTTGATTACACGAACACTGAAGCTTTCTTT,CASSLVDYTNTEAFF
TRBV11-2,TRBJ2-1,.,.,TGTGCCAGCAGCTTATCTAATGAGCAGTTCTTC,CASSLSNEQFF
TRBV3-1/TRBV3-2,TRBJ2-1,TRBD2,.,TGTGCCAGCAGCCAAGACCCCGGCCTAGCGGGAGGGCCCGGCAATGAGCAGTTCTTC,CASSQDPGLAGGPGNEQFF
TRBV10-3,TRBJ2-7,TRBD1,.,TGTGCCACCAGTACTCAGGGGGTAACGTACGAGCAGTACTTC,CATSTQGVTYEQYF
TRBV19,TRBJ1-3,.,.,TGTGCCACCGAAGCGAGGGCTGGAAACACCATATATTTT,CATEARAGNTIYF
TRBV4-3,TRBJ1-4,TRBD1,.,TGCGCCAGCAGCCCCTGGGACAGCCGTAATGAAAAACTGTTTTTT,CASSPWDSRNEKLFF
TRBV5-1,TRBJ1-2,TRBD1,.,TGCGCCAGCAGCTCAATACAGGGGGCGGTTGGCTACACCTTC,CASSSIQGAVGYTF
TRBV10-3,TRBJ1-5,.,.,TGTGCCATCAGGGGGGCCACCAATCAGCCCCAGCATTTT,CAIRGATNQPQHF
TRBV27,TRBJ2-1,.,once,TGTGCCAGCAGTCTCATCGTGGGGGCCAACAATGAGCAGTTCTTC,CASSLIVGANNEQFF
TRBV9,TRBJ2-1,.,.,TGTGCCAGCAGCGTAGATCTAATGCCCGGTAATGAGCAGTTCTTC,CASSVDLMPGNEQFF
TRBV5-5,TRBJ2-1,TRBD1,.,TGTGCCAGCAGCTTCACCGGGACAGAGAGCTCCTACAATGAGCAGTTCTTC,CASSFTGTESSYNEQFF